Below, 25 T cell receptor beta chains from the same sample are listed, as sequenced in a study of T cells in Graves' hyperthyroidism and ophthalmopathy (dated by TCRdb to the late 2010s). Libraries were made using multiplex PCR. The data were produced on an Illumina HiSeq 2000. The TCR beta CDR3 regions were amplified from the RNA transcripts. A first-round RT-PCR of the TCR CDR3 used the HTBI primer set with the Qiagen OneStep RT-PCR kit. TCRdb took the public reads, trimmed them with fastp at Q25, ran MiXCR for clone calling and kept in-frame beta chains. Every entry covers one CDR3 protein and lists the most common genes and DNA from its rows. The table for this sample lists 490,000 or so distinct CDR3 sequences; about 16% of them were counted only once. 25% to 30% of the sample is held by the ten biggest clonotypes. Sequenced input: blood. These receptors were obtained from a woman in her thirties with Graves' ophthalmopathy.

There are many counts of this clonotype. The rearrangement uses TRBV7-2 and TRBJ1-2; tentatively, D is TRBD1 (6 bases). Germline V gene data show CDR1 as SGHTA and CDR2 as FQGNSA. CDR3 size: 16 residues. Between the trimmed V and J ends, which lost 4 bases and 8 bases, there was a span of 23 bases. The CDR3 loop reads CASSSEGVVWEGGYTF. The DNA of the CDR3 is TGTGCCAGCAGCTCCGAGGGGGTGGTGTGGGAAGGCGGCTACACCTTC.

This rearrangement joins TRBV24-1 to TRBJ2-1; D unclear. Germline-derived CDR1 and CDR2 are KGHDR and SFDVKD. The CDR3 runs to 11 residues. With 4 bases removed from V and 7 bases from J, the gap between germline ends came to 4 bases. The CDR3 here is CATSESNEQFF. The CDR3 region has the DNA TGTGCCACCAGTGAATCTAATGAGCAGTTCTTC.

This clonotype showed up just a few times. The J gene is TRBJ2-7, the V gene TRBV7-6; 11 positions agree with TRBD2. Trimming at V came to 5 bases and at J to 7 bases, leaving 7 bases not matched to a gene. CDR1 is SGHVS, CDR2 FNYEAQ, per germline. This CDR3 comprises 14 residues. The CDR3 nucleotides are TGTGCCAGCAGCGCCACTAGCGGGAGTGGGGAGCAGTACTTC. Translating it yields CASSATSGSGEQYF.

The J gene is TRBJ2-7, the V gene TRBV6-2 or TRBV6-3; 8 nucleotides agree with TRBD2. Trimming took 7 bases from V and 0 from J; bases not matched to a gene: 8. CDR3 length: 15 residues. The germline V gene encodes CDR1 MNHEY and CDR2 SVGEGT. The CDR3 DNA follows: TGTGCCAGCACCCTCCGGGAGGGCATCTCCTACGAGCAGTACTTC. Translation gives CASTLREGISYEQYF.

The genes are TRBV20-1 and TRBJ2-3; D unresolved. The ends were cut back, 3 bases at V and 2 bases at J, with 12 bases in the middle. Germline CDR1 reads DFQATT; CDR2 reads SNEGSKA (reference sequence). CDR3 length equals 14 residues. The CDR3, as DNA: TGCAGTGCTAGTAGTATAGATTTCACAGATACGCAGTATTTT. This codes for CSASSIDFTDTQYF.

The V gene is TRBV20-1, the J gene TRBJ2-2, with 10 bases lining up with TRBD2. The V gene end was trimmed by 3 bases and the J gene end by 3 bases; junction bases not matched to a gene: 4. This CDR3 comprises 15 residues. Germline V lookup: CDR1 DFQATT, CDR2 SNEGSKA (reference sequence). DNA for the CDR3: TGCAGTGCTAGGTGGCTAGCGGGAGACACCGGGGAGCTGTTTTTT. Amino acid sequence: CSARWLAGDTGELFF.

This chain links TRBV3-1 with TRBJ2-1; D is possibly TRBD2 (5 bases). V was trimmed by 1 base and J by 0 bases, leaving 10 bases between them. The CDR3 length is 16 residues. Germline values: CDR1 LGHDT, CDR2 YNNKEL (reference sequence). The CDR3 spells CASSQAGFISYNEQFF. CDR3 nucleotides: TGTGCCAGCAGCCAAGCGGGATTTATCTCCTACAATGAGCAGTTCTTC.

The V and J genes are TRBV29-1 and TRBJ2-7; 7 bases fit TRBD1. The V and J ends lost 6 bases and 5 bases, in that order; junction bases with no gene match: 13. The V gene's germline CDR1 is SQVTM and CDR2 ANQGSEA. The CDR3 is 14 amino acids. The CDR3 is CSVRNRTGAHEQYF. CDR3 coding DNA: TGCAGCGTACGGAACCGGACAGGAGCCCACGAGCAGTACTTC.

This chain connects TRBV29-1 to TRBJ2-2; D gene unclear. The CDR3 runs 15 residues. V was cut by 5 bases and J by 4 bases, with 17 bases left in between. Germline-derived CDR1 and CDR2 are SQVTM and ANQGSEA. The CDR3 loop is CSVLVRAKSTGELFF. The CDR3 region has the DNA TGCAGCGTTTTAGTCCGGGCGAAAAGCACCGGGGAGCTGTTTTTT.

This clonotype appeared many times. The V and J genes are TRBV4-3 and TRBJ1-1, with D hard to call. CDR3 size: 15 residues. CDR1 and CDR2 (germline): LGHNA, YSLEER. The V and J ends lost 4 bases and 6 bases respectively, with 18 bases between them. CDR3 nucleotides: TGCGCCAGCAGCCCTTCTCTTTCTCCGACACCTGAAGCTTTCTTT. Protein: CASSPSLSPTPEAFF.

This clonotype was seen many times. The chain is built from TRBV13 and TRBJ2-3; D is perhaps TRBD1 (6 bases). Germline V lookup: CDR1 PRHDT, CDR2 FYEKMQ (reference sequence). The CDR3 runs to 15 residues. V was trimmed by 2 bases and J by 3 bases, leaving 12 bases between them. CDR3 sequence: CASSLRGRRTDTQYF. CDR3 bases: TGTGCCAGCAGCTTAAGGGGGAGAAGGACAGATACGCAGTATTTT. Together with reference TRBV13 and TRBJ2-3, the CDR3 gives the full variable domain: AAGVIQSPRHLIKEKRETATLKCYPIPRHDTVYWYQQGPGQDPQFLISFYEKMQSDKGSIPDRFSAQQFSDYHSELNMSSLELGDSALYFCASSLRGRRTDTQYFGPGTRLTVL.

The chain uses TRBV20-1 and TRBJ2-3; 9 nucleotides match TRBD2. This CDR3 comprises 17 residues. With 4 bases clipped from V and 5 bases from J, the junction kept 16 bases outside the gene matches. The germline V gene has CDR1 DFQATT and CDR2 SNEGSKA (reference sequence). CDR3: CSAITYKREDQLDTQYF. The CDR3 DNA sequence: TGCAGTGCTATTACCTATAAGCGGGAGGATCAGTTAGATACGCAGTATTTT.

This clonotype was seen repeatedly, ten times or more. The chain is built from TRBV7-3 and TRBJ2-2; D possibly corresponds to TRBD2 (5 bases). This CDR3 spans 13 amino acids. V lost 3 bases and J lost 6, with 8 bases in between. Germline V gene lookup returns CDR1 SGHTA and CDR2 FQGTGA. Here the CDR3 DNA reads TGTGCCAGCAGCTTGAGCGGCCCCGGGGAGCTGTTTTTT. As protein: CASSLSGPGELFF.

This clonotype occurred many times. The DNA for the CDR3 is TGCAGTTTTTATCGGAGGACAGGGGAGCGCAATCAGCCCCAGCATTTT. This encodes CSFYRRTGERNQPQHF. The chain recombines TRBV20-1 with TRBJ1-5, with TRBD1 matching over 9 bases. Germline V CDR1 and CDR2: DFQATT, SNEGSKA (reference sequence). V lost 8 bases to trimming and J lost 2 bases; unmatched junction nucleotides: 13. CDR3 length: 16 amino acids.

The CDR3 reads CSVGRREGYEQFF. The CDR3 region has the DNA TGCAGCGTTGGCAGGCGGGAGGGTTATGAGCAGTTCTTC. The J gene is TRBJ2-1, the V gene TRBV29-1; 9 bases agree with TRBD2. CDR1 and CDR2 from the germline V gene are SQVTM and ANQGSEA. V gave up 4 bases and J gave up 8 bases; unmatched junction bases: 6. CDR3 length: 13 residues.

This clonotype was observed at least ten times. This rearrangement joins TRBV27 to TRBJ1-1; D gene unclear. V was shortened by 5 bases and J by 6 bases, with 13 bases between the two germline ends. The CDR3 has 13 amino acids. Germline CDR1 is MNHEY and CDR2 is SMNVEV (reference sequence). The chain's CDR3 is CASSPRPRSEAFF. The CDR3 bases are TGTGCCAGCAGTCCCCGTCCCAGATCTGAAGCTTTCTTT.

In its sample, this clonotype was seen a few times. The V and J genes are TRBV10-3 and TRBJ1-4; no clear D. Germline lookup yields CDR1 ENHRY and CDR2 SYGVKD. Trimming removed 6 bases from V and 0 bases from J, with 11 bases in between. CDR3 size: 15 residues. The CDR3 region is CAIRGSDATNEKLFF. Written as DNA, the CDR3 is TGTGCCATCAGGGGATCAGATGCAACTAATGAAAAACTGTTTTTT.

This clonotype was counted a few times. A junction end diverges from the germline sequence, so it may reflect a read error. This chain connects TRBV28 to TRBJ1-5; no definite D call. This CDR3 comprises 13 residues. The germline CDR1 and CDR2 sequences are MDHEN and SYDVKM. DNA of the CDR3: TGTGCCAGCAGTTTAATGCTGAATCGGCCCCAGCATTTT. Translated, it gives CASSLMLNRPQHF. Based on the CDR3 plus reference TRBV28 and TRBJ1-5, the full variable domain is DVKVTQSSRYLVKRTGEKVFLECVQDMDHENMFWYRQDPGLGLRLIYFSYDVKMKEKGDIPEGYSVSREKKERFSLILESASTNQTSMYLCASSLMLNRPQHFGDGTRLSIL.

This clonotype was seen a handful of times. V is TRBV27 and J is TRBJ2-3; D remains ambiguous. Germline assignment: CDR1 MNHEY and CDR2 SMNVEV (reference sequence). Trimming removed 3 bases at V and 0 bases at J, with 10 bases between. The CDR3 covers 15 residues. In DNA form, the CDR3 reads TGTGCCAGCAGTTTCGACTCGTTAAGCACAGATACGCAGTATTTT. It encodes CASSFDSLSTDTQYF.

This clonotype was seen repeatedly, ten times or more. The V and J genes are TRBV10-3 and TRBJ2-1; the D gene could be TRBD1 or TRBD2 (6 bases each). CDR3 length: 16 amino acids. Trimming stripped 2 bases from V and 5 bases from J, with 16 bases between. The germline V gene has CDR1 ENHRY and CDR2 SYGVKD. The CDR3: CAISERGLNRDNEQFF. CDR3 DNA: TGTGCCATCAGTGAGCGGGGGCTGAATAGGGACAATGAGCAGTTCTTC.

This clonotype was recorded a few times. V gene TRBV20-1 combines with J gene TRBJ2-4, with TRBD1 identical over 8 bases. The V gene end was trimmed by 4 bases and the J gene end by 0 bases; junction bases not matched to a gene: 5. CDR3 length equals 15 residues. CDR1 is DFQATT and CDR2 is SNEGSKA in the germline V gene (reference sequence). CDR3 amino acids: CSAIKTGGAKNIQYF. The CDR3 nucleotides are TGCAGTGCTATTAAAACAGGGGGAGCCAAAAACATTCAGTACTTC.

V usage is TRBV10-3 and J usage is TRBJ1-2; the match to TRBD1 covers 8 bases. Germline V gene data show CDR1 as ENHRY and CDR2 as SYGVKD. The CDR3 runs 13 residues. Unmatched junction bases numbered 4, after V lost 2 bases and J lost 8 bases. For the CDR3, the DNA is TGTGCCATCAGTGAGCAGGGGGCGAGAGGCTACACCTTC. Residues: CAISEQGARGYTF.

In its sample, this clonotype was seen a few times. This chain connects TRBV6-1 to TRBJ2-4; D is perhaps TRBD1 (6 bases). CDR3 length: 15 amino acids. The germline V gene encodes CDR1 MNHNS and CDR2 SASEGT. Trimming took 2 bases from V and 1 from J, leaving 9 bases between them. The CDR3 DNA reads TGTGCCAGCAGTGAACAGGGGACCGCCAAAAACATTCAGTACTTC. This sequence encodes CASSEQGTAKNIQYF.

The DNA for the CDR3 is TGTGCCAGCAGCCACCTAGGGACTAGTGCCTACAATGAGCAGTTCTTC. This gives the protein CASSHLGTSAYNEQFF. This chain uses TRBV14 with TRBJ2-1, with 8 bases matching TRBD2. Losses at the gene ends were 3 bases for V and 2 bases for J; bases not matched to a gene: 6. The CDR3 has 16 residues. Germline lookup yields CDR1 SGHDN and CDR2 FVKESK.

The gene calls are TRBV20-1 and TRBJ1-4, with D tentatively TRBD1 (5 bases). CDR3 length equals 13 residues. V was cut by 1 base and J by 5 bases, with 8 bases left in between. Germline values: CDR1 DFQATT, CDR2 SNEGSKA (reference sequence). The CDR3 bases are TGCAGTGCTAGAGGAGGGGCAAATGAAAAACTGTTTTTT. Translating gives CSARGGANEKLFF.